The clone carrying this TCR beta chain occurred many times. The data were obtained in a study of regulatory T cells in long-lasting Graves disease. Libraries of TCR beta came from iRepertoire HTBI primers plus Arm-PCR of CDR3 regions. TCRdb analysed the multiplex PCR reads with MiXCR anew, one entry per CDR3 protein. The sample lists roughly 560,000 distinct CDR3 sequences; approximately 12% were seen once. The germline V gene encodes CDR1 KGHSH and CDR2 LQKENI. Trimming removed 4 bases from V and 5 bases from J, with 11 bases in between. There are 13 residues in the CDR3. Time point: newly diagnosed GD, antithyroid drugs for less than 3 months. The authors made the TCR library using RNA they extracted from PBMCs. These data were also filed under a second study, of T cells in Graves' hyperthyroidism and ophthalmopathy.

This chain uses TRBV18 with TRBJ2-5; D ambiguous. The clonotype was recovered from a woman in her twenties or thirties with Graves disease. The source material was peripheral blood mononuclear cells (PBMCs), sampled at new diagnosis, from a patient treated with antithyroid drugs. CDR3 protein: CASSRSPKETQYF. In nucleotides, the CDR3 is TGTGCCAGCTCACGATCTCCTAAGGAGACCCAGTACTTC.